This T cell receptor beta chain is from a study of shared clonotypes between healthy human individuals. Germline-derived CDR1 and CDR2 are MNHNS and SASEGT. The J segment lost 3 bases and the V segment lost 4 bases, leaving 5 bases of the junction unmatched. CDR3 length: 14 amino acids. Data came from immunoSEQ multiplex PCR; TCRdb stores just in-frame clones and leaves some out. The sample holds over 850,000 clones, about 80% seen once. General study results and limits: Naive subsets tended to show greater estimated richness than memory subsets. Sorted-subset sequencing was shown by rarefaction to be incomplete despite large depth.

Worth noting for this clone: Its cognate antigen is unknown.

Healthy adults negative for HIV, lacking recent acute infections or vaccinations, served as donors. Researchers partitioned CD4+ cells into CD45RA+ naive and CD45RA-negative memory subsets. The receptor comes from a man aged 18 to 29 in good health. Some clones in this sample may be carry-over from other donors' samples. Sequences were obtained from memory CD4+ T cells from PBMCs. The subset denotes: CD45RA-negative fraction. The V gene is TRBV6-1, the J gene TRBJ2-7; 8 bases line up with TRBD2. The DNA for the CDR3 is TGTGCCAGCAGTGTGCAGCGGGGGTACTACGAGCAGTACTTC. This sequence encodes CASSVQRGYYEQYF.